Below, 18 T cell receptor beta chains from the same sample are listed, as sequenced in a study of T-cell memory formation after mild COVID-19. TCRdb reprocessed the 5' RACE reads via MiXCR and lists one record per CDR3 protein. The sample contains 340,000 or so distinct CDR3 sequences, roughly 13% of which appear only once. The sequenced material came from PBMCs or a T cell subset sorted from them (not recorded which). The receptors derive from a young man who had mild COVID-19 (a few samples of this study predate the infection). Cell type and time point are not known.

This sequence joins TRBV4-1 and TRBJ2-7, with D unresolved. This CDR3 has 11 amino acids. CDR1 is MGHRA and CDR2 is YSYEKL in the germline V gene. V was trimmed by 0 bases and J by 7 bases, leaving 4 bases between them. CDR3 in DNA: TGCGCCAGCAGCCAAGATGCGGAGCAGTACTTC. It encodes CASSQDAEQYF.

In its sample, this clonotype was seen many times. The genes are TRBV7-9 and TRBJ2-1; D is uncertain. CDR1 and CDR2 from the germline V gene are SEHNR and FQNEAQ (reference sequence). V lost 2 bases to trimming and J lost 6 bases, with 5 bases between them. This CDR3 is built from 12 residues. The CDR3 coding sequence is TGTGCCAGCAGCTTAAACCCCAATGAGCAGTTCTTC. Protein sequence: CASSLNPNEQFF.

The V and J genes are TRBV6-2 or TRBV6-3 and TRBJ1-5; no clear D. CDR3 length: 14 amino acids. CDR1 is MNHEY and CDR2 is SVGEGT in the germline V gene. V was shortened by 6 bases and J by 1 base, with 10 bases between the two germline ends. The CDR3 here is CASSPSWSNQPQHF. For the CDR3, the DNA is TGTGCCAGCAGCCCAAGTTGGAGCAATCAGCCCCAGCATTTT.

This clonotype has just a few counts. The rearrangement links TRBV11-2 to TRBJ2-3, with D maybe TRBD2 (5 bases). Trimming took 1 base from V and 6 from J, leaving 14 bases between them. Per germline, CDR1 SGHAT and CDR2 FQNNGV. The CDR3 has 15 residues. The CDR3 loop is CASSLVRLAMDTQYF. The CDR3 nucleotides read TGTGCCAGCAGCTTAGTTCGATTAGCGATGGATACGCAGTATTTT.

This clonotype showed up just a few times. This chain joins TRBV28 and TRBJ1-1; D might be TRBD1 (6 bases). This CDR3 has 13 amino acids. The V gene lost 6 bases and the J gene lost 4 bases, with 12 bases spanning the gap. The germline CDR1 and CDR2 sequences are MDHEN and SYDVKM. The CDR3 loop is CASSRGGGTEAFF. The CDR3 coding sequence is TGTGCCAGCAGCCGAGGAGGGGGCACTGAAGCTTTCTTT. Variable domain in full (rest from reference TRBV28 and TRBJ1-1): DVKVTQSSRYLVKRTGEKVFLECVQDMDHENMFWYRQDPGLGLRLIYFSYDVKMKEKGDIPEGYSVSREKKERFSLILESASTNQTSMYLCASSRGGGTEAFFGQGTRLTVV.

This clonotype was recorded a few times. The V call is TRBV15, the J call TRBJ1-3; 7 bases are a match to TRBD1. The length of the CDR3 is 16 residues. J was trimmed by 2 bases and V by 3 bases; bases with no gene match: 7. Germline V gives CDR1 LNHNV, CDR2 YYDKDF (reference sequence). Here the CDR3 reads CATSRTGIYPGNTIYF. The DNA for the CDR3 is TGTGCCACCAGCAGGACAGGGATCTATCCTGGAAACACCATATATTTT. Supplemented by reference TRBV15 and TRBJ1-3, the full variable domain reads DAMVIQNPRYQVTQFGKPVTLSCSQTLNHNVMYWYQQKSSQAPKLLFHYYDKDFNNEADTPDNFQSRRPNTSFCFLDIRSPGLGDTAMYLCATSRTGIYPGNTIYFGEGSWLTVV.

The table lists this clonotype with many counts. This sequence joins TRBV5-1 and TRBJ1-1; D gene ambiguous. This CDR3 contains 14 residues. The V gene's germline CDR1 is SGHRS and CDR2 YFSETQ. V lost 0 bases and J 0 bases, leaving 6 bases between the germline ends. The CDR3 sequence is CASSLGALNTEAFF. The CDR3 DNA is TGCGCCAGCAGCTTGGGGGCCTTGAACACTGAAGCTTTCTTT.

This clonotype was detected a few times. This chain links TRBV15 with TRBJ2-2, with D unclear. V dropped 5 bases and J dropped 0 bases, with 16 bases sitting between them. CDR3 length equals 17 residues. The germline V gene encodes CDR1 LNHNV and CDR2 YYDKDF (reference sequence). CDR3 residues: CATSLRRWQPNTGELFF. The CDR3 DNA is TGTGCCACCAGCTTACGCCGCTGGCAACCGAACACCGGGGAGCTGTTTTTT.

The V call is TRBV12-3 or TRBV12-4, the J call TRBJ2-4; 7 bases align to TRBD1. This CDR3 is built from 16 residues. V shed 5 bases, J shed 0 bases, and the junction held 7 bases outside the gene matches. CDR3 in amino acids: CASSGDSSVAKNIQYF. CDR3 sequence (DNA): TGTGCCAGCAGTGGGGACAGCTCTGTAGCCAAAAACATTCAGTACTTC.

The table lists this clonotype with a few counts. The chain recombines TRBV5-1 with TRBJ2-7, with D maybe TRBD2 (6 bases). This CDR3 is built from 14 residues. CDR1 SGHRS and CDR2 YFSETQ come from the germline V gene. V was shortened by 7 bases and J by 3 bases, with 17 bases between the two germline ends. The DNA for the CDR3 is TGCGCCAGCTCCCCCGGTGGGGAGGTCTACGAGCAGTACTTC. Its translation: CASSPGGEVYEQYF.

In its sample, this clonotype was seen a few times. This chain links TRBV24-1 with TRBJ1-2, with D tentatively TRBD1 (5 bases). With 2 bases removed from V and 4 bases from J, the gap between germline ends came to 10 bases. CDR1 is KGHDR and CDR2 is SFDVKD in the germline V gene. This CDR3 region has 14 residues. The CDR3 bases are TGTGCCACCAGTGATTCGGACATTGCCTATGGCTACACCTTC. It translates to CATSDSDIAYGYTF.

In its sample, this clonotype was seen a few times. The V and J genes are TRBV19 and TRBJ1-2; 7 bases are a match to TRBD1. The V gene end was trimmed by 4 bases and the J gene end by 1 base; junction bases not matched to a gene: 9. Germline V gene lookup returns CDR1 LNHDA and CDR2 SQIVND (reference sequence). This CDR3 has 16 amino acids. The DNA for the CDR3 is TGTGCCAGTAGTACTCCCCGGGACAGAAATAACTATGGCTACACCTTC. Amino acid sequence: CASSTPRDRNNYGYTF.

V gene TRBV5-5 combines with J gene TRBJ1-1; weak D call: TRBD1 (5 bases). This CDR3 has 17 residues. Germline loops: CDR1 SGHKS, CDR2 YYEKEE (reference sequence). Between the trimmed V and J ends, which lost 4 bases and 2 bases, there was a span of 21 bases. In DNA form, the CDR3 reads TGTGCCAGCAGCCCAGAGAGGGGCCGGACGGGAAACACTGAAGCTTTCTTT. This gives the protein CASSPERGRTGNTEAFF.

On this clonotype: Given the absence of the conserved phenylalanine or tryptophan at the CDR3 end, a read error is likely. The chain couples TRBV7-6 to TRBJ2-7; possibly TRBD1 for D (6 bases). Trimming took 6 bases from V and 3 from J, leaving 15 bases between them. This CDR3 is 14 amino acids long. CDR1 SGHVS and CDR2 FNYEAQ come from the germline V gene. The CDR3 spells CASSAPGQLYEQYL. As DNA, the CDR3 is TGTGCCAGCAGTGCCCCCGGACAGCTCTACGAGCAGTACCTC.

A few counts support this clonotype. The V and J genes are TRBV12-3 or TRBV12-4 and TRBJ2-1; D remains ambiguous. The length of the CDR3 is 16 residues. Deletions cut 7 bases from V and 1 base from J, with 17 bases between. CDR3: CASTPARTQSYNEQFF. CDR3 sequence (DNA): TGTGCCAGCACCCCTGCCCGGACCCAGTCCTACAATGAGCAGTTCTTC.

V usage is TRBV12-3 or TRBV12-4 and J usage is TRBJ1-5; tentatively, D is TRBD1 (6 bases). This CDR3 comprises 14 residues. The CDR3 reads CDARGPFSNQPQHF. The CDR3 DNA reads TGTGACGCCAGGGGACCATTCAGCAATCAGCCCCAGCATTTT.

The rearrangement uses TRBV20-1 and TRBJ2-4; D is tentatively TRBD1 or TRBD2 (5 bases each). The CDR3 consists of 12 residues. V lost 6 bases and J lost 7, with 13 bases in between. Looked up from germline, CDR1 is DFQATT and CDR2 is SNEGSKA (reference sequence). The CDR3 nucleotides read TGCAGTGCAGAGGGGCCGCGGAACATTCAGTACTTC. Translating it yields CSAEGPRNIQYF.

V usage is TRBV20-1 and J usage is TRBJ2-3; D is perhaps TRBD2 (5 bases). V lost 6 bases and J 11 bases, leaving 15 bases between the germline ends. The CDR3 is made up of 11 amino acids. CDR1 is DFQATT, CDR2 SNEGSKA, per germline (reference sequence). This CDR3 reads CSAPYWELQYF. The CDR3 nucleotides read TGCAGTGCCCCGTATTGGGAGTTGCAGTATTTT.